This T cell receptor beta chain was sequenced in a study of T cell responses to AZD1222 COVID-19 vaccine. Clones were sequenced by immunoSEQ multiplex PCR, and TCRdb holds only the in-frame ones, with some missing. This table holds roughly 100,000 clones, approximately 90% found once. The starting material was peripheral blood, obtained on day 0 of AZD1222 vaccination. This clonotype was sampled from an adult in good health.

CDR3 nucleotide sequence: TGTGCCAGCAGTTCACAGGGGGCGGAAGACAAAAACATTCAGTACTTC. Amino acids: CASSSQGAEDKNIQYF. The chain employs TRBV28 and TRBJ2-4, with 9 bases matching TRBD1. The length of the CDR3 is 16 residues. J lost 3 bases, V lost 4 bases, and 7 bases had no gene match. Germline V gene data show CDR1 as MDHEN and CDR2 as SYDVKM. Supplemented by reference TRBV28 and TRBJ2-4, the full variable domain reads DVKVTQSSRYLVKRTGEKVFLECVQDMDHENMFWYRQDPGLGLRLIYFSYDVKMKEKGDIPEGYSVSREKKERFSLILESASTNQTSMYLCASSSQGAEDKNIQYFGAGTRLSVL.